These 23 T cell receptor beta chains share one sample of origin, sequenced in a study of T cell changes during pregnancy in multiple sclerosis. Generated by immunoSEQ multiplex PCR, the TCRdb table keeps only in-frame clones and is missing some. The table lists approximately 48,000 clones, about 90% of them singletons. Source: CD8+ T cells from peripheral blood mononuclear cells, taken after pregnancy. The receptors here all came from a female donor with multiple sclerosis, enrolled in a pregnancy study.

The rearrangement links TRBV7-9 to TRBJ1-1, with D perhaps TRBD1 (6 bases). The CDR3 spans 15 residues. Germline-derived CDR1 and CDR2 are SEHNR and FQNEAQ (reference sequence). With 7 bases removed from V and 8 bases from J, the gap between germline ends came to 23 bases. The CDR3 is CASTLDKGGALEAFF. CDR3 DNA sequence: TGTGCCAGCACGCTGGATAAAGGGGGGGCCCTGGAAGCTTTCTTT.

The rearrangement links TRBV7-9 to TRBJ2-1; D is unclear. CDR3 length: 12 amino acids. The V and J ends lost 0 bases and 8 bases respectively, with 5 bases between them. CDR1 and CDR2 (germline): SEHNR, FQNEAQ (reference sequence). The CDR3 DNA reads TGTGCCAGCAGCTTAGCCCTCGATGAGCAGTTCTTC. Translating it yields CASSLALDEQFF.

The chain has TRBV27 and TRBJ1-5, with TRBD1 matching over 9 bases. The length of the CDR3 is 18 residues. From germline, CDR1 is MNHEY and CDR2 SMNVEV (reference sequence). The V and J ends lost 0 bases and 2 bases, in that order; junction bases with no gene match: 8. The CDR3 here is CASSLSWGQGFGNQPQHF. The DNA for the CDR3 is TGTGCCAGCAGTTTATCGTGGGGACAGGGTTTTGGCAATCAGCCCCAGCATTTT.

The chain links TRBV2 to TRBJ2-2; D possibly corresponds to TRBD2 (6 bases). This CDR3 has 14 amino acids. Trimming took 11 bases from V and 4 from J, leaving 17 bases between them. CDR1 SNHLY and CDR2 FYNNEI come from the germline V gene. The CDR3 spells CAGTSRGSTGELFF. The CDR3 region has the DNA TGTGCCGGGACCTCCCGGGGGAGCACCGGGGAGCTGTTTTTT.

The chain has TRBV27 and TRBJ2-1; 7 nucleotides align to TRBD1. Germline V gives CDR1 MNHEY, CDR2 SMNVEV (reference sequence). V was clipped by 5 bases and J by 4 bases; unmatched bases: 8. The CDR3 sequence is 15 residues long. The CDR3 DNA sequence: TGTGCCAGCAGTCCCGACAGGGACCTTTACAATGAGCAGTTCTTC. Amino acids: CASSPDRDLYNEQFF.

This clone was counted between two and nine times. The chain has TRBV4-1 and TRBJ1-2; D is possibly TRBD1 (5 bases). CDR1 is MGHRA and CDR2 is YSYEKL in the germline V gene. The CDR3 sequence is 13 residues long. Trimming pared 0 bases from V and 10 bases from J, leaving 12 bases between. The CDR3 reads CASSQEGRGDYTF. DNA for the CDR3: TGCGCCAGCAGCCAAGAAGGTAGGGGTGACTACACCTTC.

The chain is built from TRBV7-9 and TRBJ2-1, with D perhaps matching TRBD2 (6 bases). The V gene's germline CDR1 is SEHNR and CDR2 FQNEAQ (reference sequence). CDR3 size: 16 residues. V was shortened by 2 bases and J by 8 bases, with 19 bases between the two germline ends. For the CDR3, the DNA is TGTGCCAGCAGCTTAAGGGATAGGCAGGAGGGTGATGAGCAGTTCTTC. Encoded protein: CASSLRDRQEGDEQFF.

The chain joins TRBV29-1 to TRBJ2-3, with D possibly TRBD2 on 6 matching bases. This CDR3 region has 12 residues. V dropped 4 bases and J dropped 3 bases, with 8 bases sitting between them. Germline CDR1 reads SQVTM; CDR2 reads ANQGSEA. This CDR3 is CSVGGETDTQYF. Written as DNA, the CDR3 is TGCAGCGTTGGGGGGGAGACAGATACGCAGTATTTT.

This clone has just one count. The J gene is TRBJ2-5, the V gene TRBV9, with 8 bases aligning to TRBD2. The length of the CDR3 is 15 residues. Unmatched junction bases numbered 5, after V lost 3 bases and J lost 1 base. The germline gives CDR1 SGDLS, CDR2 YYNGEE. CDR3 residues: CASSGSGAIQETQYF. For the CDR3, the DNA is TGTGCCAGCAGCGGTAGCGGGGCCATCCAAGAGACCCAGTACTTC.

The genes are TRBV6-6 and TRBJ1-5, with a possible D match to TRBD1 (6 bases). This CDR3 spans 15 amino acids. The germline V and J ends were trimmed by 6 bases and 4 bases, with 16 bases remaining between them. The germline CDR1 and CDR2 sequences are MNHNY and SVGAGI (reference sequence). The CDR3 DNA is TGTGCCAGCAGCTCTCTGGACAGCTCTAATCAGCCCCAGCATTTT. Translating it yields CASSSLDSSNQPQHF.

The genes are TRBV30 and TRBJ2-1, with TRBD2 identical over 12 bases. Germline V gene data show CDR1 as GTSNPN and CDR2 as SVGIG (reference sequence). V lost 3 bases to trimming and J lost 5 bases; unmatched junction nucleotides: 11. This CDR3 contains 17 residues. CDR3 amino acids: CAWSAGTSGPFHNEQFF. CDR3 nucleotides: TGTGCCTGGAGCGCTGGGACTAGCGGGCCTTTTCACAATGAGCAGTTCTTC.

J is TRBJ2-2 and V is TRBV6-5; a weak D match, TRBD1 (7 bases). In germline, CDR1 is MNHEY, CDR2 SVGAGI. Trimming took 2 bases from V and 4 from J, leaving 11 bases between them. This CDR3 is 15 amino acids long. The CDR3 sequence is CASSYAGQFTGELFF. In DNA, the CDR3 is TGTGCCAGCAGTTACGCGGGACAGTTCACCGGGGAGCTGTTTTTT.

The chain is built from TRBV6-5 and TRBJ2-7, with 7 bases fitting TRBD1. V lost 3 bases and J lost 2; bases outside the gene matches: 4. The germline V gene has CDR1 MNHEY and CDR2 SVGAGI. This CDR3 comprises 14 residues. DNA for the CDR3: TGTGCCAGCAGTTATCGGCAGGGGGCCTACGAGCAGTACTTC. Translation gives CASSYRQGAYEQYF.

The rearrangement links TRBV5-6 to TRBJ1-6; a possible D gene is TRBD1 (5 bases). Trimming removed 9 bases at V and 7 bases at J, with 17 bases between. The CDR3 consists of 14 residues. Germline values: CDR1 SGHDT, CDR2 YYEEEE. The CDR3 DNA reads TGTGCCACCGAGCTGGGGGGTAGGAATTCACCCCTCCACTTT. Protein sequence: CATELGGRNSPLHF.

For the CDR3, the DNA is TGTGCCAGCAGCTTTAGCTACAATGAGCAGTTCTTC. Encoded protein: CASSFSYNEQFF. The rearrangement links TRBV5-4 to TRBJ2-1; D is undetermined. The length of the CDR3 is 12 residues. Germline assignment: CDR1 SGHNT and CDR2 YYREEE (reference sequence). With 2 bases removed from V and 3 bases from J, the gap between germline ends came to 3 bases.

The genes are TRBV5-6 and TRBJ2-5; no clear D. This CDR3 comprises 16 residues. V shed 1 base and J shed 2 bases, with 15 bases lying between them. The V gene's germline CDR1 is SGHDT and CDR2 YYEEEE. Here the CDR3 reads CASSLWREVSQETQYF. DNA for the CDR3: TGTGCCAGCAGCTTGTGGCGCGAGGTTAGTCAAGAGACCCAGTACTTC.

This chain joins TRBV5-6 and TRBJ1-1; D may be TRBD1 (6 bases). Germline CDR1 SGHDT, CDR2 YYEEEE. This CDR3 region has 13 residues. V lost 5 bases, J lost 6 bases, and 14 bases lay in between. The chain's CDR3 is CASSYRAISEAFF. The CDR3 DNA reads as TGTGCCAGCAGTTACAGGGCGATCTCTGAAGCTTTCTTT.

This clone came up many times. The CDR3 DNA follows: TGTGCCAGCAGCTTAGCAGTGGACAGGACCTACGAGCAGTACTTC. As protein: CASSLAVDRTYEQYF. This chain links TRBV7-8 with TRBJ2-7; 7 nucleotides agree with TRBD1. V was clipped by 0 bases and J by 2 bases; unmatched bases: 4. There are 15 residues in the CDR3. Germline V gene sequence: CDR1 SGHVS, CDR2 FQNEAQ.

The CDR3 loop is CAWSPGGEAFF. The CDR3 bases are TGTGCCTGGAGCCCAGGGGGGGAAGCTTTCTTT. This chain uses TRBV30 with TRBJ1-1; the match to TRBD1 covers 7 bases. The CDR3 sequence is 11 residues long. V gave up 3 bases and J gave up 8 bases; unmatched junction bases: 3. Germline lookup yields CDR1 GTSNPN and CDR2 SVGIG (reference sequence).

This chain uses TRBV11-2 with TRBJ2-5; D remains ambiguous. There are 14 residues in the CDR3. Germline V gives CDR1 SGHAT, CDR2 FQNNGV. V was pared by 5 bases and J by 5 bases, with 15 bases between. The DNA of the CDR3 is TGTGCCAGCAGCCCCCCCGCGGCCTTGGAGACCCAGTACTTC. Translated, it gives CASSPPAALETQYF.

This clone was counted once. Written as DNA, the CDR3 is TGTGCCAGCAGCGGGCCCGGGACAGGGGGCTTAGGGAACTATGGCTACACCTTC. This translates into CASSGPGTGGLGNYGYTF. The rearrangement joins TRBV9 to TRBJ1-2; 12 bases are shared with TRBD1. J gave up 2 bases and V 3 bases, and 11 bases lay outside the gene matches. Germline loops: CDR1 SGDLS, CDR2 YYNGEE. This CDR3 has 18 residues.

The V gene is TRBV11-2, the J gene TRBJ1-4; 7 bases fit TRBD1. The CDR3 runs to 13 residues. Germline CDR1 is SGHAT and CDR2 is FQNNGV. V lost 5 bases to trimming and J lost 6 bases; unmatched junction nucleotides: 3. Here the CDR3 DNA reads TGTGCCAGCAGCCCAACAGGGGATGAAAAACTGTTTTTT. It specifies CASSPTGDEKLFF.

The rearrangement uses TRBV21-1 and TRBJ1-1; the D segment call TRBD1 is taken from the table without a DNA check. TRBV21-1 is reported as a pseudogene. The CDR3 has 14 amino acids. The CDR3 sequence: CASSKDGVGDEAFF. CDR3 DNA: TGTGCCAGCAGCAAAGACGGAGTAGGGGATGAAGCTTTCTTT.